This paragraph reports one T cell receptor beta chain. Its antigen is currently unknown. The data derive from a study of monozygotic twins with inflammatory bowel disease. Study outcomes and limitations: Discrimination among different T cell subtypes was not achievable.

RNA in its total form was extracted from whole blood, and T cells were not sorted. In germline, CDR1 is KGHSH, CDR2 LQKENI. This CDR3 spans 13 amino acids. Every TCR library drew on around 3.5 ug of total RNA. Added by template switching were UMIs that each held a 6-nucleotide sample barcode. TCRdb re-called the 5' RACE reads and gives one entry per CDR3 protein, without DNA. Its table records approximately 150,000 distinct CDR3 sequences. Input material: blood. This clonotype originated in a human donor with ulcerative colitis or Crohn's disease, or a healthy co-twin of an affected twin (not recorded which). The chain has TRBV18 and TRBJ1-5. CDR3 sequence reads: CASSRAREMSQHF.